Described below is a single T cell receptor beta chain sequence and its context. The record originates from a study of T cell changes during pregnancy in multiple sclerosis. This table comes from immunoSEQ multiplex PCR, and its TCRdb copy is limited to in-frame clones, with some not included. The table lists roughly 34,000 clones, around 90% of them singletons. CDR3 size: 16 residues. V lost 0 bases, J lost 8 bases, and 3 bases stayed unmatched. Looked up from germline, CDR1 is MNHNS and CDR2 is SASEGT. The source of this sequence is a female donor with multiple sclerosis, enrolled in a pregnancy study. This material consisted of CD8+ T cells from peripheral blood mononuclear cells, taken in the third trimester of pregnancy. V and J are TRBV6-1 and TRBJ1-6, with 11 positions matching TRBD1. The CDR3 here is CASSEAVGQGDSPLHF. Here the CDR3 DNA reads TGTGCCAGCAGTGAAGCGGTGGGACAGGGGGATTCACCCCTCCACTTT.